The next 23 T cell receptor beta chains were all read from a single sample in a study of T-cell reconstitution after alpha-beta-depleted transplantation in children. Unique molecular identifiers featured in how the TCRbeta library was prepared. TCRdb processed the PCR reads anew with MiXCR; each CDR3 protein has one entry. The sample includes around 190,000 distinct CDR3 sequences, approximately 6.9% of them seen just once. Material: PBMCs, obtained before TCRalphabeta/CD19-depleted stem cell transplant. The receptors stem from a boy between 2 and 10 years old with acute lymphoblastic leukemia, due to receive a stem cell transplant.

There are many counts of this clonotype. The chain employs TRBV5-1 and TRBJ2-1, with 7 bases matching TRBD1. The germline V gene has CDR1 SGHRS and CDR2 YFSETQ. The trim removed 2 bases at V and 3 bases at J, leaving 8 bases unmatched. This CDR3 spans 16 amino acids. The CDR3 DNA follows: TGCGCCAGCAGCTTTGCCGTGGGACAGCTCTACAATGAGCAGTTCTTC. Its translation is CASSFAVGQLYNEQFF.

In regard to this clonotype: Since a much larger clone is just one base distant, this may be a read error. The V and J genes are TRBV15 and TRBJ2-5; TRBD1 might be the D (5 bases). Germline V gene data show CDR1 as LNHNV and CDR2 as YYDKDF (reference sequence). This CDR3 has 16 residues. The DNA for the CDR3 is TGTGCCACCGGCAGAGACCTACAGGTTCCTCAAGAGACCCAGTACTTC. This codes for CATGRDLQVPQETQYF.

This clonotype occurred many times. V is TRBV11-2 and J is TRBJ2-1, with D unclear. Germline assignment: CDR1 SGHAT and CDR2 FQNNGV. Trimming removed 5 bases at V and 9 bases at J, with 17 bases between. There are 14 residues in the CDR3. In DNA form, the CDR3 reads TGTGCCAGCAGCATCCCCGTATTCTCGGGTGAGCAGTTCTTC. It translates to CASSIPVFSGEQFF.

Many counts were recorded for this clonotype. The chain couples TRBV6-5 to TRBJ1-2; 8 positions match TRBD1. The germline V gene has CDR1 MNHEY and CDR2 SVGAGI. V lost 2 bases and J lost 4; bases outside the gene matches: 9. This CDR3 has 16 residues. CDR3 sequence: CASSYTKSGTGYGYTF. CDR3 nucleotide sequence: TGTGCCAGCAGTTACACAAAGTCCGGGACAGGCTATGGCTACACCTTC.

The chain employs TRBV28 and TRBJ1-1, with D tentatively TRBD1 (5 bases). In germline, CDR1 is MDHEN, CDR2 SYDVKM. V was trimmed by 7 bases and J by 5 bases, leaving 14 bases between them. The CDR3 loop spans 13 amino acids. The CDR3 loop is CASTLRGGTEAFF. CDR3 nucleotide sequence: TGTGCCAGCACCCTTCGGGGGGGAACTGAAGCTTTCTTT.

The V call is TRBV3-1, the J call TRBJ2-5, with TRBD2 identical over 11 bases. The CDR3 runs 21 residues. V shed 1 base and J 4 bases; nucleotides not matched to a gene: 20. CDR1 and CDR2 from the germline V gene are LGHDT and YNNKEL (reference sequence). The CDR3 DNA is TGTGCCAGCAGCCAAGGGGAGGGGGTTGGCACTAGCGGGAGACTGAGAGAGACCCAGTACTTC. This gives the protein CASSQGEGVGTSGRLRETQYF.

At least ten counts were recorded for this clonotype. The CDR3 protein is CATSDPRTYDNEQFF. DNA for the CDR3: TGTGCCACCAGTGACCCCCGGACTTATGACAATGAGCAGTTCTTC. This rearrangement joins TRBV24-1 to TRBJ2-1; perhaps TRBD2 as D (5 bases). The V gene's germline CDR1 is KGHDR and CDR2 SFDVKD. Deletions cut 4 bases from V and 5 bases from J, with 14 bases between. The CDR3 is 15 residues long.

This clonotype was recorded many times. V gene TRBV15 combines with J gene TRBJ2-2; 9 nucleotides align to TRBD2. CDR3 length: 19 residues. The junction had 10 bases not matched to a gene; V was cut back by 1 base and J by 1 base. Germline V gene sequence: CDR1 LNHNV, CDR2 YYDKDF (reference sequence). The CDR3 reads CATSRARGLALKNTGELFF. The CDR3 DNA follows: TGTGCCACCAGCAGAGCCCGCGGACTAGCGTTAAAGAACACCGGGGAGCTGTTTTTT.

This clonotype was found many times. J is TRBJ2-1 and V is TRBV14, with TRBD2 matching 11 bases. The germline CDR1 and CDR2 sequences are SGHDN and FVKESK. With 0 bases clipped from V and 9 bases from J, the junction kept 7 bases outside the gene matches. There are 16 residues in the CDR3. CDR3 sequence (DNA): TGTGCCAGCAGCCAAGAGCTAGCGGGAGGCGGGGGTGAGCAGTTCTTC. Its protein product is CASSQELAGGGGEQFF.

The sample holds many counts of this clonotype. The rearrangement uses TRBV28 and TRBJ2-7, with D maybe TRBD2 (5 bases). The CDR3 has 12 residues. V was clipped by 4 bases and J by 7 bases, with 11 bases between them. Germline V gene sequence: CDR1 MDHEN, CDR2 SYDVKM. CDR3 nucleotides: TGTGCCAGCAGTTCCACTCTAGCAGAGCAGTACTTC. It is translated as CASSSTLAEQYF.

This clonotype was counted many times. V and J are TRBV6-2 or TRBV6-3 and TRBJ2-7, with 13 bases fitting TRBD2. Germline CDR1 MNHEY, CDR2 SVGEGT. This CDR3 comprises 14 residues. With 6 bases clipped from V and 5 bases from J, the junction kept 4 bases outside the gene matches. The CDR3 bases are TGTGCCAGCAGCTGGACTAGCGGGAGTCACGAGCAGTACTTC. It codes for CASSWTSGSHEQYF.

V gene TRBV20-1 combines with J gene TRBJ2-7; 9 bases fit TRBD1. Germline V CDR1 and CDR2: DFQATT, SNEGSKA (reference sequence). There are 16 residues in the CDR3. V lost 2 bases and J lost 0; bases outside the gene matches: 8. The CDR3 nucleotides are TGCAGTGCTAGAAGTGTGACAGGGGGGAGCTCCTACGAGCAGTACTTC. Protein sequence: CSARSVTGGSSYEQYF.

The table lists this clonotype with many counts. This chain links TRBV20-1 with TRBJ1-5; D is possibly TRBD1 (6 bases). CDR3 length: 13 residues. Germline values: CDR1 DFQATT, CDR2 SNEGSKA (reference sequence). The germline V and J ends were trimmed by 3 bases and 5 bases, with 11 bases remaining between them. The CDR3 DNA sequence: TGCAGTGCTAGGTGGGCAGGGGATCAGCCCCAGCATTTT. Translating it yields CSARWAGDQPQHF.

In its sample, this clonotype was seen many times. The rearrangement links TRBV27 to TRBJ1-5; no definite D call. This CDR3 has 13 amino acids. Germline lookup yields CDR1 MNHEY and CDR2 SMNVEV (reference sequence). V lost 2 bases and J lost 3, with 5 bases in between. The CDR3 nucleotides are TGTGCCAGCAGTTTAAACCACAATCAGCCCCAGCATTTT. It is translated as CASSLNHNQPQHF.

There are a few counts of this clonotype. The chain uses TRBV7-6 and TRBJ1-1; D is uncertain. CDR3 length: 15 amino acids. The V end lost 3 bases, the J end lost 2 bases, and 13 bases lay between the germline ends. Looked up from germline, CDR1 is SGHVS and CDR2 is FNYEAQ. CDR3: CASSFGSRENTEAFF. The CDR3 DNA reads as TGTGCCAGCAGCTTCGGATCTCGGGAAAACACTGAAGCTTTCTTT.

This clonotype appeared many times. The J gene is TRBJ1-1, the V gene TRBV7-8; D remains ambiguous. Germline assignment: CDR1 SGHVS and CDR2 FQNEAQ. CDR3 length: 12 residues. The V gene lost 8 bases and the J gene lost 5 bases, with 12 bases spanning the gap. The CDR3 protein is CASFPVRTEAFF. For the CDR3, the DNA is TGTGCCAGCTTTCCGGTGCGGACTGAAGCTTTCTTT.

This clonotype was detected only a few times. The J gene is TRBJ2-4, the V gene TRBV24-1, with 9 nucleotides matching TRBD2. The V and J ends lost 3 bases and 0 bases, in that order; junction bases with no gene match: 11. This CDR3 region has 19 residues. The germline gives CDR1 KGHDR, CDR2 SFDVKD. The CDR3 loop is CATSDPGLARDLAKNIQYF. CDR3 DNA: TGTGCCACCAGTGATCCCGGACTAGCGAGGGACCTAGCCAAAAACATTCAGTACTTC.

This clonotype was detected ten times or more. The rearrangement links TRBV28 to TRBJ2-1; possibly TRBD2 for D (5 bases). V was clipped by 6 bases and J by 8 bases, with 11 bases between them. CDR1 and CDR2 (germline): MDHEN, SYDVKM. There are 12 residues in the CDR3. CDR3 coding DNA: TGTGCCAGCAGGCCGGGGATTCATGAGCAGTTCTTC. Translated, it gives CASRPGIHEQFF.

This clonotype was seen many times. J is TRBJ2-3 and V is TRBV20-1; D gene uncertain. Trimming stripped 0 bases from V and 0 bases from J, with 7 bases between. The CDR3 contains 14 residues. The germline V gene encodes CDR1 DFQATT and CDR2 SNEGSKA (reference sequence). The CDR3 loop is CSARDGPSTDTQYF. Written as DNA, the CDR3 is TGCAGTGCTAGAGACGGACCTAGCACAGATACGCAGTATTTT.

This clonotype was recorded many times. The rearrangement joins TRBV5-1 to TRBJ2-7; D possibly corresponds to TRBD2 (5 bases). Per germline, CDR1 SGHRS and CDR2 YFSETQ. The CDR3 is 16 residues long. V lost 0 bases and J lost 5, with 18 bases in between. The CDR3 nucleotides are TGCGCCAGCAGCTTGGATGGGGAGAGGTACCTCGACGAGCAGTACTTC. It yields the protein CASSLDGERYLDEQYF. The full variable domain, its missing parts supplied by reference TRBV5-1 and TRBJ2-7, is KAGVTQTPRYLIKTRGQQVTLSCSPISGHRSVSWYQQTPGQGLQFLFEYFSETQRNKGNFPGRFSGRQFSNSRSEMNVSTLELGDSALYLCASSLDGERYLDEQYFGPGTRLTVT.

The chain has TRBV11-2 and TRBJ2-7; TRBD2 matches at 7 bases. The trim removed 7 bases at V and 2 bases at J, leaving 11 bases unmatched. The CDR3 has 15 residues. CDR1 and CDR2 from the germline V gene are SGHAT and FQNNGV. The CDR3 coding sequence is TGTGCCAGCACCCTTAGCGGGTTTGTCCCCTACGAGCAGTACTTC. Protein product: CASTLSGFVPYEQYF.

This clonotype was observed at least ten times. J is TRBJ2-1 and V is TRBV5-1; TRBD1 might be the D (5 bases). V shed 5 bases and J shed 0 bases, with 21 bases lying between them. Per the germline V gene, CDR1 is SGHRS and CDR2 is YFSETQ. This CDR3 is built from 18 residues. The CDR3: CASSGALSPLSSYNEQFF. CDR3 in DNA: TGCGCCAGCAGTGGGGCCTTATCACCCCTAAGCTCCTACAATGAGCAGTTCTTC.

This clonotype was detected ten times or more. This chain joins TRBV5-1 and TRBJ2-7; TRBD1 is a possible D gene (6 bases). This CDR3 has 15 residues. Germline CDR1 and CDR2: SGHRS and YFSETQ. V lost 0 bases and J lost 4, with 14 bases in between. The CDR3 sequence is CASSLGAGQLYEQYF. The CDR3, as DNA: TGCGCCAGCAGCTTGGGCGCCGGACAGCTTTACGAGCAGTACTTC.